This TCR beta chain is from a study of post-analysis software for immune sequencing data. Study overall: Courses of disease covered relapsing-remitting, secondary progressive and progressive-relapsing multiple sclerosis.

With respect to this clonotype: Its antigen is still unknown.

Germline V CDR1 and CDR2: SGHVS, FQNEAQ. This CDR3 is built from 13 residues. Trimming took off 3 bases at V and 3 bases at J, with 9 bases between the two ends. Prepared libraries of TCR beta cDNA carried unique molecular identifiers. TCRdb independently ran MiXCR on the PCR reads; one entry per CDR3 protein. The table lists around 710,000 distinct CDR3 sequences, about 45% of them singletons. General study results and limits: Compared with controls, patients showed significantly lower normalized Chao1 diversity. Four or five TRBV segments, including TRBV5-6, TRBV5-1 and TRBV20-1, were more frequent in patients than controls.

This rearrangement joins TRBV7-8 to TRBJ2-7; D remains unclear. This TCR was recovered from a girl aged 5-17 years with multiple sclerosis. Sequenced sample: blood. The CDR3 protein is CASSFEGHYEQYF. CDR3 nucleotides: TGTGCCAGCAGCTTCGAAGGGCACTACGAGCAGTACTTC.